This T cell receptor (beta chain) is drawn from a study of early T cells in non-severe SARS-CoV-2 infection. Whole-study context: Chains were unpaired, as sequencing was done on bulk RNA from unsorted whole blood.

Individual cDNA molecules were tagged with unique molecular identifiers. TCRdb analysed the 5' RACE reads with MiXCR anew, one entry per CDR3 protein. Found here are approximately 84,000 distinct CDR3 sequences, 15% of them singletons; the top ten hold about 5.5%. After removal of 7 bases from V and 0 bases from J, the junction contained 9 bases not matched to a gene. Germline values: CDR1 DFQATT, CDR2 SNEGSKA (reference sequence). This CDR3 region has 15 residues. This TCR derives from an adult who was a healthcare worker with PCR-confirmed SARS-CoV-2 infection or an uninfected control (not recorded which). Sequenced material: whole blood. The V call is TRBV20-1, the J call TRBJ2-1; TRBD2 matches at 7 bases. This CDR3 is CSVSKRDYSYNEQFF. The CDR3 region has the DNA TGCAGTGTTTCTAAGCGGGACTACTCCTACAATGAGCAGTTCTTC.